This T cell receptor beta chain comes out of a study of cytomegalovirus exposure and HLA in healthy donors. Turning to the study itself: A prior study identified approximately 110 million unique TCR beta sequences from roughly 170 million T cells.

The PCR used 60 Vbeta and 13 Jbeta primers. The data were produced by immunoSEQ multiplex PCR, yet TCRdb's version contains in-frame clones alone and is incomplete. The sample contains roughly 110,000 clones, roughly 70% of which appear only once. Remarks on this clone: What it recognizes is unknown.

Study results and limitations: The productive fraction for most TCR beta V segments was about 90% or about 30% in an earlier analysis. Most observed TCR sequences were rare, whereas some public TCRs were detected in many donors.

Healthy bone marrow donors supplied every sample. Germline CDR1 reads SGHRS; CDR2 reads YFSETQ. V shed 3 bases and J shed 6 bases, with 4 bases lying between them. The CDR3 has 12 residues. The source material was PBMCs. The rearrangement uses TRBV5-1 and TRBJ1-6; D unresolved. The source is a male donor in good health and CMV-seropositive. CDR3 loop: CASSSGNSPLHF. The CDR3 DNA is TGCGCCAGCAGCTCCGGTAATTCACCCCTCCACTTT.